Following are 2 T cell receptor beta chains from one sample sequenced in a study of CD8 T cells in Susac syndrome. Random hexamers primed reverse transcription of about 0.5 to 1 ug RNA. Via MiXCR, TCRdb re-called the immunoSEQ multiplex PCR reads, giving one row per CDR3 protein. The table has around 140,000 distinct CDR3 sequences, roughly 95% seen once; the top ten hold approximately 0.09%. Sequenced: CD4+ T cells from PBMCs. These receptors came from a human donor in good health.

For the CDR3, the DNA is TGCGCCAGCAGCTCCGGGACAGCCACCTACGAGCAGTACTTC. Translated, it gives CASSSGTATYEQYF. The chain recombines TRBV5-1 with TRBJ2-7, with 7 bases aligning to TRBD1. The germline gives CDR1 SGHRS, CDR2 YFSETQ. J lost 2 bases, V lost 3 bases, and 5 bases had no gene match. The CDR3 runs to 14 residues.

This clonotype was seen only once. The chain has TRBV2 and TRBJ2-7; 9 bases fit TRBD1. This CDR3 region has 15 residues. Germline CDR1 and CDR2: SNHLY and FYNNEI. Unmatched junction bases numbered 13, after V lost 9 bases and J lost 4 bases. The DNA for the CDR3 is TGTGCCAGTTCCGGGACAGGGCCAATCCATTACGAGCAGTACTTC. Residues: CASSGTGPIHYEQYF.